This TCR beta chain was sequenced for a study of shared clonotypes between healthy human individuals. Study details: Contributing individuals were two females and three males aged 18 to 49.

From germline, CDR1 is SNHLY and CDR2 FYNNEI. V shed 6 bases, J shed 6 bases, and the junction held 8 bases outside the gene matches. CDR3 length: 14 residues. Measured with immunoSEQ multiplex PCR; TCRdb has only the in-frame clones, and not every one. Of about 470,000 clones listed, roughly 77% are singletons. Those who donated were healthy HIV-negative adults, with no recent acute infections or vaccinations reported. A word on this clone: Its matching antigen is unknown.

Study conclusions and caveats: The researchers took only blood, and tissue repertoires probably look different. Among donors, sharing of clonotypes was expected to be affected by sequencing depth.

This sequence was found in a woman between 35 and 50 years old in good health. Some clones in this sample may be carry-over from other donors' samples. The specimen sequenced was PBMCs. The J gene is TRBJ2-3, the V gene TRBV2, with 8 nucleotides matching TRBD2. Written as DNA, the CDR3 is TGTGCCAGCAGAGCAGGACTAGCAGGGGATACGCAGTATTTT. Amino acid sequence: CASRAGLAGDTQYF.